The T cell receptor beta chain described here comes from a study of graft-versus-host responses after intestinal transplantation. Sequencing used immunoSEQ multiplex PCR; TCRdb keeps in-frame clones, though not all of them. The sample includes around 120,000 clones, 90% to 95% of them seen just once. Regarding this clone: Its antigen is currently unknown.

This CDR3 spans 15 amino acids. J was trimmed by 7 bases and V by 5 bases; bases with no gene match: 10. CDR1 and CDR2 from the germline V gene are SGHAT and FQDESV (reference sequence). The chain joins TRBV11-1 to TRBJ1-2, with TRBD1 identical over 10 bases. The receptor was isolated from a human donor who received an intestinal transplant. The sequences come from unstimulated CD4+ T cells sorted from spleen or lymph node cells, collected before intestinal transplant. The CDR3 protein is CASSPRQGADSGYTF. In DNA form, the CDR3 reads TGTGCCAGCAGCCCAAGACAGGGGGCGGACAGTGGCTACACCTTC. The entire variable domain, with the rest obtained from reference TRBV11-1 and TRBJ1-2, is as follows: EAEVAQSPRYKITEKSQAVAFWCDPISGHATLYWYRQILGQGPELLVQFQDESVVDDSQLPKDRFSAERLKGVDSTLKIQPAELGDSAMYLCASSPRQGADSGYTFGSGTRLTVV.